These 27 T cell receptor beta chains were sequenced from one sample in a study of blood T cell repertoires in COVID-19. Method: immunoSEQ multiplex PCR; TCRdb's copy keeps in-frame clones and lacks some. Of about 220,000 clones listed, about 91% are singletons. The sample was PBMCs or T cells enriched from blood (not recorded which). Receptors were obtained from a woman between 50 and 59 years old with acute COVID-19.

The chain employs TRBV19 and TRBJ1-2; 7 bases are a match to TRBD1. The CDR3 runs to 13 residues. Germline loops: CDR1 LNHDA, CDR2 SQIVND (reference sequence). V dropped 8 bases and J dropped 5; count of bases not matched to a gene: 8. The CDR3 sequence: CASDTGAKYGYTF. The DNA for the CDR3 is TGTGCCAGTGACACAGGGGCGAAATATGGCTACACCTTC.

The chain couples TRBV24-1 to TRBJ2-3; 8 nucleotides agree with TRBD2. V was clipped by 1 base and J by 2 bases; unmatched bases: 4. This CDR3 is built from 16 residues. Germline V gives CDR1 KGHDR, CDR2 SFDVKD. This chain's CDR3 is CATSDFSSGPTDTQYF. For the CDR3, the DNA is TGTGCCACCAGTGATTTTTCTAGCGGGCCCACAGATACGCAGTATTTT.

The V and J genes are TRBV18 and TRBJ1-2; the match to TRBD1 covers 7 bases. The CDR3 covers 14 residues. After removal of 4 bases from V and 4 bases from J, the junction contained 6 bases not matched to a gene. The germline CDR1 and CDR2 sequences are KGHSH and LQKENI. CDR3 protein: CASSRGQDPYGYTF. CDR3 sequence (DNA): TGTGCCAGCTCACGAGGACAGGACCCCTATGGCTACACCTTC.

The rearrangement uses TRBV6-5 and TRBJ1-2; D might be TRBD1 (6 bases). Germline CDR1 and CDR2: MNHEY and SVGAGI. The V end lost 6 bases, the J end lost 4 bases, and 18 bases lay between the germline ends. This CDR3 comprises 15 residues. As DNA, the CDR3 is TGTGCCAGCAGGACACAGGGCGAGGGGAGCTATGGCTACACCTTC. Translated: CASRTQGEGSYGYTF.

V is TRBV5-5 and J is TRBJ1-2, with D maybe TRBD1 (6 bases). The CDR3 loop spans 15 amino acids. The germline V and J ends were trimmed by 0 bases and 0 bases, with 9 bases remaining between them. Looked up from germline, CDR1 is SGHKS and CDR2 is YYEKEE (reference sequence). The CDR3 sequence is CASSLDPGANYGYTF. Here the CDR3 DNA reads TGTGCCAGCAGCTTGGACCCAGGGGCTAACTATGGCTACACCTTC.

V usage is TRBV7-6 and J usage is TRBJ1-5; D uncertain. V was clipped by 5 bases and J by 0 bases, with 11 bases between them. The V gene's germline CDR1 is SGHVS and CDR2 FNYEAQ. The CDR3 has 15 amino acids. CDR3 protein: CASSAGLNSNQPQHF. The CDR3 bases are TGTGCCAGCAGCGCCGGACTGAATAGCAATCAGCCCCAGCATTTT.

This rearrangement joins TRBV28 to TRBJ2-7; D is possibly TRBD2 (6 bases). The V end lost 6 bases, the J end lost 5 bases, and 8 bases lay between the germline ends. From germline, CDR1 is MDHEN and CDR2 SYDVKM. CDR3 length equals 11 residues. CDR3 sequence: CASRTSNEQYF. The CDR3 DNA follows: TGTGCCAGCAGAACTAGCAACGAGCAGTACTTC. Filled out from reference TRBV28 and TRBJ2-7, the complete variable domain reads DVKVTQSSRYLVKRTGEKVFLECVQDMDHENMFWYRQDPGLGLRLIYFSYDVKMKEKGDIPEGYSVSREKKERFSLILESASTNQTSMYLCASRTSNEQYFGPGTRLTVT.

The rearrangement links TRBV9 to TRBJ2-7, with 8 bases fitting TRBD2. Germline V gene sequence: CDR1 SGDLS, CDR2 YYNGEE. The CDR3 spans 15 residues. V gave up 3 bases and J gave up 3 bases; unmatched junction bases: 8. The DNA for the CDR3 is TGTGCCAGCAGCGCGCACGGACTAGCCTACTACGAGCAGTACTTC. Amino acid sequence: CASSAHGLAYYEQYF.

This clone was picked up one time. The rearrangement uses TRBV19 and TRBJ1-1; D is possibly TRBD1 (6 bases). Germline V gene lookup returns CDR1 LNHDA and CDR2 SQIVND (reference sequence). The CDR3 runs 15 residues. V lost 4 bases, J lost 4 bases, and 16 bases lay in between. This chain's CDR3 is CASSRPGGAGTEAFF. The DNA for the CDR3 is TGTGCCAGTAGTAGACCCGGGGGGGCAGGCACTGAAGCTTTCTTT.

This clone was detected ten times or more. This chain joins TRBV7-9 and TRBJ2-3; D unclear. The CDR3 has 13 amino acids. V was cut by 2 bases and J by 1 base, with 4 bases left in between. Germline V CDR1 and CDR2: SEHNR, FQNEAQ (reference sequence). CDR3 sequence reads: CASSLQGTDTQYF. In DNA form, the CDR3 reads TGTGCCAGCAGCTTACAGGGCACAGATACGCAGTATTTT.

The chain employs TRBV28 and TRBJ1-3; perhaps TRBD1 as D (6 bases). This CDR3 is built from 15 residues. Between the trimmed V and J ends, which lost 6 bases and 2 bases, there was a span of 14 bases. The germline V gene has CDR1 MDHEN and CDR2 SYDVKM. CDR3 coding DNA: TGTGCCAGCAGCCCCCCAGGGGTCCCTGGAAACACCATATATTTT. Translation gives CASSPPGVPGNTIYF.

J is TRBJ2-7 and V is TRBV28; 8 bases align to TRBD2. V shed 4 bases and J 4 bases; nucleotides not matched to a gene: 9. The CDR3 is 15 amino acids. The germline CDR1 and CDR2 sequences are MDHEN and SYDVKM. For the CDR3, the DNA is TGTGCCAGCAGTTCCACGGGGGGGAGGCGGTACGAGCAGTACTTC. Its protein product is CASSSTGGRRYEQYF.

The CDR3 DNA reads as TGCGCCAGCAGTTTGCTAGCGGGAGGCCCAGATACGCAGTATTTT. Translating it yields CASSLLAGGPDTQYF. The rearrangement links TRBV5-1 to TRBJ2-3, with 11 bases matching TRBD2. The germline V gene encodes CDR1 SGHRS and CDR2 YFSETQ. This CDR3 contains 15 residues. J gave up 4 bases and V 5 bases, and 6 bases lay outside the gene matches.

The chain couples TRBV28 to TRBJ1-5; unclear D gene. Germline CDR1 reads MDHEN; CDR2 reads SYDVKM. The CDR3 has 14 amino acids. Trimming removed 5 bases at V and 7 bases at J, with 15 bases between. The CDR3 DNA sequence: TGTGCCAGCAGTAAGGGAACAGCGGCCCAGCCCCAGCATTTT. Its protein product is CASSKGTAAQPQHF.

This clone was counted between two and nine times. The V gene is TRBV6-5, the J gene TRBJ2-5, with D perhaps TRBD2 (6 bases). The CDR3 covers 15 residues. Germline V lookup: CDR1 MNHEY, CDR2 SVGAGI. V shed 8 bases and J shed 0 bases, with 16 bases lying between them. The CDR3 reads CASGREELYQETQYF. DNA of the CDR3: TGTGCCAGCGGCAGGGAGGAGTTGTACCAAGAGACCCAGTACTTC.

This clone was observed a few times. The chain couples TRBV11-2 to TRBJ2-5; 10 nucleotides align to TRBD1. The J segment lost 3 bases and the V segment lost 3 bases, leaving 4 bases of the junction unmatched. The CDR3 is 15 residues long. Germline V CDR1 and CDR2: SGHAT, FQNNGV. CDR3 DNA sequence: TGTGCCAGCAGCTTTTACGGGACAGGGGAAGAGACCCAGTACTTC. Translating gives CASSFYGTGEETQYF.

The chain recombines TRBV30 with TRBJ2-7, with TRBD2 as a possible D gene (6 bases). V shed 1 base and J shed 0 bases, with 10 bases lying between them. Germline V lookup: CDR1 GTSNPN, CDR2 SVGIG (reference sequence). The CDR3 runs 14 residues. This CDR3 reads CAWSATGSSYEQYF. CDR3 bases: TGTGCCTGGAGTGCTACCGGGAGCTCCTACGAGCAGTACTTC.

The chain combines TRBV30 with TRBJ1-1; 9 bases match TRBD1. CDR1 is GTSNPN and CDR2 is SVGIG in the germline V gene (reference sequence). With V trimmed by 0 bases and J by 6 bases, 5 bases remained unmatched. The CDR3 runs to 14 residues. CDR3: CAWSVRDRVAEAFF. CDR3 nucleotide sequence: TGTGCCTGGAGTGTACGGGACAGGGTCGCTGAAGCTTTCTTT.

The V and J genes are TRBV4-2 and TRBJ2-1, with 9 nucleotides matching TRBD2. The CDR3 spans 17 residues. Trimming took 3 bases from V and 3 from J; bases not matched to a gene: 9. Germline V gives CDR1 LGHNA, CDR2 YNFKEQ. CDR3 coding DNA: TGTGCCAGCAGCCATGAATCTAGCGGGATCGTCTACAATGAGCAGTTCTTC. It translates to CASSHESSGIVYNEQFF.

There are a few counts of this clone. The CDR3 region is CSVRGTAYEQYF. The CDR3 DNA follows: TGCAGCGTCCGCGGGACAGCCTACGAGCAGTACTTC. The chain is built from TRBV29-1 and TRBJ2-7; possibly TRBD1 for D (7 bases). Germline CDR1 reads SQVTM; CDR2 reads ANQGSEA. CDR3 length: 12 residues. Trimming left V 6 bases short and J 2 bases short, with 11 bases between.

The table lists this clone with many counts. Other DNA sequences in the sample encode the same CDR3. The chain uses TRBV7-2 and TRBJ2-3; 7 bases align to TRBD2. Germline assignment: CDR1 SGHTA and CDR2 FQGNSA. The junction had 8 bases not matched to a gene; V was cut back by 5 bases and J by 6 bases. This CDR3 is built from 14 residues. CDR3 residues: CASSGGVGRDTQYF. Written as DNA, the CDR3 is TGTGCCAGCAGCGGGGGGGTGGGGCGGGATACGCAGTATTTT.

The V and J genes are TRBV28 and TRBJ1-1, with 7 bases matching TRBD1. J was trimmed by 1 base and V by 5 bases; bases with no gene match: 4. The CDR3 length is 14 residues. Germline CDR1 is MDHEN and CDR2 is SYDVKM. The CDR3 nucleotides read TGTGCCAGCAGTCCTCAGGGGGAGAACACTGAAGCTTTCTTT. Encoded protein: CASSPQGENTEAFF.

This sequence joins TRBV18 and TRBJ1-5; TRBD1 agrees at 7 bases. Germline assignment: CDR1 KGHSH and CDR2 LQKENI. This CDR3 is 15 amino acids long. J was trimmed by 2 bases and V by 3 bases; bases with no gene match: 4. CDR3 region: CASSPQGTGNQPQHF. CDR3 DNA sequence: TGTGCCAGCTCACCGCAGGGGACAGGCAATCAGCCCCAGCATTTT. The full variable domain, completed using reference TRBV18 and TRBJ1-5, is NAGVMQNPRHLVRRRGQEARLRCSPMKGHSHVYWYRQLPEEGLKFMVYLQKENIIDESGMPKERFSAEFPKEGPSILRIQQVVRGDSAAYFCASSPQGTGNQPQHFGDGTRLSIL.

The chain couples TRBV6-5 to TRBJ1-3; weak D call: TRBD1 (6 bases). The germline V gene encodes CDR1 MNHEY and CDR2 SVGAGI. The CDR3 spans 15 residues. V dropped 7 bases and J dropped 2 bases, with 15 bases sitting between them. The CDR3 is CASTKRGYAGNTIYF. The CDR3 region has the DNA TGTGCCAGCACCAAGAGGGGGTACGCTGGAAACACCATATATTTT.

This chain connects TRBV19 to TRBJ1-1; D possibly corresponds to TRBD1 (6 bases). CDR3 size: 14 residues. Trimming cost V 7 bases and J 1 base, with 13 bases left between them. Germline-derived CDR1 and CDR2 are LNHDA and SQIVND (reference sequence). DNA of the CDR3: TGTGCCAGTACCTTCGGACAGCCGAACACTGAAGCTTTCTTT. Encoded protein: CASTFGQPNTEAFF.

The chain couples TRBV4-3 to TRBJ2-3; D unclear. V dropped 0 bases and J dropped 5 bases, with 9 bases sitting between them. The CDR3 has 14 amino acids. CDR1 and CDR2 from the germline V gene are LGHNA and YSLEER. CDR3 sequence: CASSQEIRVDTQYF. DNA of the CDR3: TGCGCCAGCAGCCAAGAGATAAGAGTAGATACGCAGTATTTT.

The CDR3 DNA reads as TGTGCCAGCAGCCCAAGGACAGGGGGAGGTGAAAAACTGTTTTTT. Residues: CASSPRTGGGEKLFF. The chain carries TRBV7-2 and TRBJ1-4; TRBD1 aligns across 10 bases. This CDR3 is built from 15 residues. V trimming: 5 bases; J trimming: 7 bases; junction bases outside the gene matches: 7. Per germline, CDR1 SGHTA and CDR2 FQGNSA.